This TCR beta chain was recovered during a study of graft-versus-host responses after intestinal transplantation. As for the study in general: Isolated intestinal, liver-intestinal, or multivisceral transplants had been given to the recipients. Tacrolimus plus steroids were given to all recipients for roughly 3 years, preceded by anti-thymocyte globulin induction. Whole-study results and caveats: Among recipient marrow samples, GvH clones were found; some appeared first in ileum or blood.

Details on this clone: Its specificity is unknown.

The table came from immunoSEQ multiplex PCR; TCRdb's copy has only in-frame clones and leaves some out. The sample yields more than 95,000 clones, over 75% seen once. In germline, CDR1 is SGDLS, CDR2 YYNGEE. Trimming removed 1 base at V and 7 bases at J, with 9 bases between. The CDR3 has 14 residues. The sequence derives from a human donor who received an intestinal transplant. The gene calls are TRBV9 and TRBJ1-6, with D hard to call. The sample consisted of unstimulated CD4+ T cells sorted from spleen or lymph node cells, taken before intestinal transplant. In DNA, the CDR3 is TGTGCCAGCAGCGTAACGGGTGGGAATTCACCCCTCCACTTT. It yields the protein CASSVTGGNSPLHF.